This T cell receptor beta chain is from a study of shared clonotypes between healthy human individuals. Study context: The donors, two women and three men, were aged 18 to 49. Overall study findings and caveats: A reduction in generation probabilities was seen for non-shared clonotypes relative to those shared by all four donors. Some naive CD4 clonotypes, roughly 5%, turned up in common across a handful of donors.

Remarks on this clone: Its antigen is unknown. Other DNA sequences of this sample code for an identical CDR3.

Germline V gene sequence: CDR1 MNHNS, CDR2 SASEGT. V shed 9 bases, J shed 1 base, and the junction held 6 bases outside the gene matches. This CDR3 has 15 amino acids. From CD4+ cells came CD45RA+ naive and CD45RA-negative memory subsets. Sequencing used immunoSEQ multiplex PCR; TCRdb keeps in-frame clones, though not all of them. Seen here are approximately 620,000 clones, less than 98% observed once, and the top ten hold less than 0.065%. The chain couples TRBV6-1 to TRBJ1-5, with 10 bases that match TRBD1. The material sequenced was naive CD4+ T cells sorted from blood. Subset noted: CD45RA+ positively selected. This receptor was obtained from a young woman in good health. CDR3 protein: CASSRDRGSNQPQHF. CDR3 nucleotides: TGTGCCAGTTCCCGGGACAGGGGCAGCAATCAGCCCCAGCATTTT.